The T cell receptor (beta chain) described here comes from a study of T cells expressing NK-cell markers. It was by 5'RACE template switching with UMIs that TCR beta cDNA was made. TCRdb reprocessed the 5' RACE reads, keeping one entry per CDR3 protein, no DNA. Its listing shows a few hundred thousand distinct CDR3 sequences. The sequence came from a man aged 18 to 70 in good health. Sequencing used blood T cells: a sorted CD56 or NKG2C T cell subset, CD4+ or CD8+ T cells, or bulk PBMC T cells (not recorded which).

This chain's CDR3 is CASTKDRNYEQYF. The chain has TRBV12-3 or TRBV12-4 and TRBJ2-7; the TRBD1 assignment by TCRdb is unverifiable without DNA. CDR3 length: 13 amino acids.